One and the same sample provided the 14 T cell receptor beta chains below, sequenced in a study of siplizumab effects on memory and regulatory T cells. Sequencing used immunoSEQ multiplex PCR; TCRdb keeps in-frame clones, though not all of them. The repertoire includes 80,000 to 95,000 clones, just under 95% of them detected once, and less than 20% sits in the top ten. The sample comprised CD8+ T cells sorted from blood. All receptors come from a human donor in good health.

The chain uses TRBV7-9 and TRBJ1-4; D is uncertain. The ends were cut back, 5 bases at V and 8 bases at J, with 6 bases in the middle. The CDR3 is made up of 11 amino acids. Germline V CDR1 and CDR2: SEHNR, FQNEAQ (reference sequence). CDR3 residues: CASSAGEKLFF. For the CDR3, the DNA is TGTGCCAGCAGCGCAGGAGAAAAACTGTTTTTT.

The J gene is TRBJ2-7, the V gene TRBV5-5, with TRBD1 identical over 12 bases. This CDR3 spans 16 amino acids. The V segment lost 6 bases and the J segment 0 bases; nucleotides outside the gene matches: 7. Germline V CDR1 and CDR2: SGHKS, YYEKEE (reference sequence). The CDR3 DNA follows: TGTGCCAGCACCCTATGGGGACAGGGGGCCTCCTACGAGCAGTACTTC. It specifies CASTLWGQGASYEQYF.

The chain is built from TRBV4-2 and TRBJ2-7; 8 bases agree with TRBD2. The CDR3 covers 15 residues. CDR1 LGHNA and CDR2 YNFKEQ come from the germline V gene. Germline trimming cut 4 bases from V and 3 bases from J; bases unmatched to any gene: 8. CDR3 nucleotides: TGTGCCAGCAGCCCACCGGGAGGGGCCCACTACGAGCAGTACTTC. The encoded protein is CASSPPGGAHYEQYF.

This clone was recorded a few times. V is TRBV7-9 and J is TRBJ1-1, with 8 bases that match TRBD1. The length of the CDR3 is 16 residues. J gave up 4 bases and V 1 base, and 8 bases lay outside the gene matches. Per germline, CDR1 SEHNR and CDR2 FQNEAQ (reference sequence). The CDR3 DNA sequence: TGTGCCAGCAGCTTAGATGAGACAGGGGACGGCACTGAAGCTTTCTTT. This sequence encodes CASSLDETGDGTEAFF.

Here the CDR3 reads CASSSRDFLRNEQFF. CDR3 DNA sequence: TGTGCCAGCAGCTCCCGGGACTTCCTTCGCAATGAGCAGTTCTTC. This sequence joins TRBV13 and TRBJ2-1; maybe TRBD2 (6 bases). This CDR3 is built from 15 residues. The V end was cut by 4 bases, the J end by 6 bases, with 16 bases between. CDR1 is PRHDT and CDR2 is FYEKMQ in the germline V gene (reference sequence).

The chain couples TRBV5-6 to TRBJ2-4; D uncertain. Germline V gene sequence: CDR1 SGHDT, CDR2 YYEEEE. The CDR3 consists of 11 residues. V gave up 3 bases and J gave up 8 bases, with 6 bases separating them. The CDR3 DNA is TGTGCCAGCAGCTCAAGTGACATTCAGTACTTC. It translates to CASSSSDIQYF.

J is TRBJ1-1 and V is TRBV5-1, with a possible D match to TRBD1 (5 bases). The CDR3 covers 14 residues. Trimming removed 0 bases at V and 3 bases at J, with 9 bases between. Germline lookup yields CDR1 SGHRS and CDR2 YFSETQ. The CDR3 sequence: CASSLGGWDTEAFF. The CDR3 nucleotides read TGCGCCAGCAGCTTGGGGGGCTGGGACACTGAAGCTTTCTTT.

V usage is TRBV29-1 and J usage is TRBJ1-2; D gene unclear. Germline V gene data show CDR1 as SQVTM and CDR2 as ANQGSEA. The V gene lost 7 bases and the J gene lost 8 bases, with 11 bases spanning the gap. CDR3 length equals 10 residues. CDR3 protein: CSAQDRGYTF. CDR3 DNA sequence: TGCAGCGCCCAAGATAGAGGCTACACCTTC.

This chain uses TRBV29-1 with TRBJ2-7, with 8 bases that match TRBD2. J lost 4 bases, V lost 4 bases, and 12 bases had no gene match. Germline CDR1 SQVTM, CDR2 ANQGSEA. The CDR3 extends over 15 amino acids. The CDR3 region has the DNA TGCAGCGTTGTCCATAGCGGGGAAGGCGGATACGAGCAGTACTTC. As protein: CSVVHSGEGGYEQYF.

J is TRBJ1-4 and V is TRBV7-9; 7 bases are a match to TRBD1. Germline values: CDR1 SEHNR, CDR2 FQNEAQ (reference sequence). V lost 0 bases, J lost 6 bases, and 1 base stayed unmatched. This CDR3 comprises 14 residues. The CDR3 DNA reads TGTGCCAGCAGCTTAGCCAGGGGGGATGAAAAACTGTTTTTT. Translated, it gives CASSLARGDEKLFF. Together with reference TRBV7-9 and TRBJ1-4, the CDR3 gives the full variable domain: DTGVSQNPRHKITKRGQNVTFRCDPISEHNRLYWYRQTLGQGPEFLTYFQNEAQLEKSRLLSDRFSAERPKGSFSTLEIQRTEQGDSAMYLCASSLARGDEKLFFGSGTQLSVL.

The chain uses TRBV6-4 and TRBJ1-2; D unclear. Per the germline V gene, CDR1 is MRHNA and CDR2 is SNTAGT. The V gene lost 0 bases and the J gene lost 8 bases, with 4 bases spanning the gap. The CDR3 contains 11 residues. CDR3 residues: CASSDSGGYTF. Here the CDR3 DNA reads TGTGCCAGCAGTGACTCTGGGGGCTACACCTTC.

V gene TRBV19 combines with J gene TRBJ2-1; tentatively, D is TRBD2 (5 bases). The CDR3 extends over 16 amino acids. V lost 5 bases, J lost 0 bases, and 14 bases lay in between. Germline V lookup: CDR1 LNHDA, CDR2 SQIVND (reference sequence). The DNA of the CDR3 is TGTGCCAGTAGTTTTGGTACTAGGGCCTCCTACAATGAGCAGTTCTTC. It translates to CASSFGTRASYNEQFF.

The rearrangement uses TRBV7-2 and TRBJ2-7; the match to TRBD2 covers 8 bases. There are 15 residues in the CDR3. Trimming removed 3 bases from V and 2 bases from J; junction bases left unmatched: 6. Germline values: CDR1 SGHTA, CDR2 FQGNSA. The CDR3 DNA reads as TGTGCCAGCAGCTTGTACGGGAGGGCCACCTACGAGCAGTACTTC. Protein sequence: CASSLYGRATYEQYF.

Only one count was recorded for this clone. The chain uses TRBV5-1 and TRBJ2-1; 9 bases align to TRBD2. The CDR3 sequence is 13 residues long. From germline, CDR1 is SGHRS and CDR2 YFSETQ. V lost 4 bases to trimming and J lost 9 bases; unmatched junction nucleotides: 5. The CDR3: CASSTGTSSEQFF. The CDR3 region has the DNA TGCGCCAGCAGCACCGGGACTAGCTCTGAGCAGTTCTTC. Based on the CDR3 plus reference TRBV5-1 and TRBJ2-1, the full variable domain is KAGVTQTPRYLIKTRGQQVTLSCSPISGHRSVSWYQQTPGQGLQFLFEYFSETQRNKGNFPGRFSGRQFSNSRSEMNVSTLELGDSALYLCASSTGTSSEQFFGPGTRLTVL.